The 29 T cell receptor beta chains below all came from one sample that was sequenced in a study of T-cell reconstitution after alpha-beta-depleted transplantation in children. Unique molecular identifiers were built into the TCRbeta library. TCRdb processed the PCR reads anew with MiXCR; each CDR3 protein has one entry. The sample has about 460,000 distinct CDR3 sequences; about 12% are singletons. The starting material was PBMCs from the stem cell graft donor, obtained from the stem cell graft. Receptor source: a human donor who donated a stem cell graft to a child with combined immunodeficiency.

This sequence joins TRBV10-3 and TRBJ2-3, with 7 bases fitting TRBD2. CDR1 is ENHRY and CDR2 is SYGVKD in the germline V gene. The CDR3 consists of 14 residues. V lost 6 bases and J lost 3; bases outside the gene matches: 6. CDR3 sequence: CAIRPGGRTDTQYF. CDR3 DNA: TGTGCCATCAGGCCCGGGGGGAGGACAGATACGCAGTATTTT.

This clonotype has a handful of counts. DNA for the CDR3: TGTGCAAGTCGCCCAGAGGGACAGGAGACTCCTGGAAACACCATATATTTT. Its protein is CASRPEGQETPGNTIYF. The chain has TRBV12-2 and TRBJ1-3; the DNA was not used to check the table's D call, TRBD1. TRBV12-2 corresponds to a pseudogene. CDR3 length: 17 residues.

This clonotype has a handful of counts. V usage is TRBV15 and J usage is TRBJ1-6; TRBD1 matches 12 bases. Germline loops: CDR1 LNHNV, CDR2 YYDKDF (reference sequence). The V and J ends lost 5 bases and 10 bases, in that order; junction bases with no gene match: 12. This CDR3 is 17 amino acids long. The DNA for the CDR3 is TGTGCCACCAGCCCGCGCGGGACAGGGGGCGAATACTCACCCCTCCACTTT. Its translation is CATSPRGTGGEYSPLHF.

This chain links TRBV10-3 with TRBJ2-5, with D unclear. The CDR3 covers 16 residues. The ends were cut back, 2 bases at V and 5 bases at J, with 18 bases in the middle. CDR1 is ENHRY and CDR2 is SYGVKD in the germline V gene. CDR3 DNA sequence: TGTGCCATCAGTGAGCCGAAGACGAACGGGTGGGAGACCCAGTACTTC. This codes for CAISEPKTNGWETQYF.

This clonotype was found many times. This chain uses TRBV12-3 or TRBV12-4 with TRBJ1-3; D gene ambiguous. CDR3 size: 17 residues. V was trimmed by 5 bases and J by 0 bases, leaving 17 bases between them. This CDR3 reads CASSTLKIRHSGNTIYF. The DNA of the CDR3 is TGTGCCAGCAGTACACTAAAAATACGACACTCTGGAAACACCATATATTTT.

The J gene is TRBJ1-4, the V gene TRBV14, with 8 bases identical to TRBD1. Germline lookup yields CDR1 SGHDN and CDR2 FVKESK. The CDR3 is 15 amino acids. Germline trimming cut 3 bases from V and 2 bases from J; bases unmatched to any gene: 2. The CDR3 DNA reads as TGTGCCAGCAGCCATCGACAGGGGACTAATGAAAAACTGTTTTTT. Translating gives CASSHRQGTNEKLFF.

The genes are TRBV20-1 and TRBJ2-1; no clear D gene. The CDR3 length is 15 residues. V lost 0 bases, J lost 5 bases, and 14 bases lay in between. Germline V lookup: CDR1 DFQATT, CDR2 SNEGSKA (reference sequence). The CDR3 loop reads CSARDPLRSHNEQFF. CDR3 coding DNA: TGCAGTGCTAGAGACCCCTTGAGATCGCACAATGAGCAGTTCTTC.

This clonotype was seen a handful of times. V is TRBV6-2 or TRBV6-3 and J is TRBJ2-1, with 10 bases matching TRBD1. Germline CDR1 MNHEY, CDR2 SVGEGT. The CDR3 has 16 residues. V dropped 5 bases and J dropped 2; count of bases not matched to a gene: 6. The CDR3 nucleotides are TGTGCCAGCAGTCACATGGGACAGGGGCCCTACAATGAGCAGTTCTTC. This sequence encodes CASSHMGQGPYNEQFF.

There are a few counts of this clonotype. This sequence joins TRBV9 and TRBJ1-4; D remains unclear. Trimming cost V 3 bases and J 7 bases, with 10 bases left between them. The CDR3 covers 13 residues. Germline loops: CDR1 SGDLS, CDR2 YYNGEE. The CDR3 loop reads CASSAQEGEKLFF. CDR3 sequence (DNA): TGTGCCAGCAGCGCTCAGGAAGGTGAAAAACTGTTTTTT.

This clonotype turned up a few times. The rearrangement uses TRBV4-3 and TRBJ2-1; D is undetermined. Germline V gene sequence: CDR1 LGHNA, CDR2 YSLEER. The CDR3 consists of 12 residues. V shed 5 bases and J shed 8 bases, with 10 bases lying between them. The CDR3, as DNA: TGCGCCAGCAGCAACTACGCAGATGAGCAGTTCTTC. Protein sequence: CASSNYADEQFF.

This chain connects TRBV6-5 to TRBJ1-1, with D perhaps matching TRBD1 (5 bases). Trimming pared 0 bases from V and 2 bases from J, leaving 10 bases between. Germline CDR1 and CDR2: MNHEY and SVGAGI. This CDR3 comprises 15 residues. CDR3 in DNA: TGTGCCAGCAGTTACTCGGCAGGGATTAACACTGAAGCTTTCTTT. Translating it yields CASSYSAGINTEAFF.

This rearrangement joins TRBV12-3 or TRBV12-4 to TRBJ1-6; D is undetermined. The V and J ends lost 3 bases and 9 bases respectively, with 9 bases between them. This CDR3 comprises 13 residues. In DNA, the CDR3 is TGTGCCAGCAGTTTTCGTACGGCTTCACCCCTCCACTTT. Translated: CASSFRTASPLHF.

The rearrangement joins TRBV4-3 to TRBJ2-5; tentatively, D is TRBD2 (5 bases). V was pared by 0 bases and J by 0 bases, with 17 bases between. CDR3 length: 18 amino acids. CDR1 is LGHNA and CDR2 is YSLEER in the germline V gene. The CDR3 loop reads CASSQEDRERLYQETQYF. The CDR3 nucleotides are TGCGCCAGCAGCCAAGAGGATAGGGAGCGGCTCTACCAAGAGACCCAGTACTTC.

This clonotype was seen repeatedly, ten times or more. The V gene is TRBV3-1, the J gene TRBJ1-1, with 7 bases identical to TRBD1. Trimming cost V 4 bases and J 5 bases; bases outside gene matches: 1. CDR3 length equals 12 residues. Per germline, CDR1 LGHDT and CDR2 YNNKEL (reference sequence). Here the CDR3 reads CASSLQGTEAFF. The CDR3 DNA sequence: TGTGCCAGCAGCCTACAGGGGACTGAAGCTTTCTTT. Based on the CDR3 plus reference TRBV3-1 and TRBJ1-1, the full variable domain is DTAVSQTPKYLVTQMGNDKSIKCEQNLGHDTMYWYKQDSKKFLKIMFSYNNKELIINETVPNRFSPKSPDKAHLNLHINSLELGDSAVYFCASSLQGTEAFFGQGTRLTVV.

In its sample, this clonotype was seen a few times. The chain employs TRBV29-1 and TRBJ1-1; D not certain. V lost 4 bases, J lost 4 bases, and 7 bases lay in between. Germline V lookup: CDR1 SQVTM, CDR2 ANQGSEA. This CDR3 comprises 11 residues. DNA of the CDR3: TGCAGCGTTGCGGAGGGCACTGAAGCTTTCTTT. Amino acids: CSVAEGTEAFF.

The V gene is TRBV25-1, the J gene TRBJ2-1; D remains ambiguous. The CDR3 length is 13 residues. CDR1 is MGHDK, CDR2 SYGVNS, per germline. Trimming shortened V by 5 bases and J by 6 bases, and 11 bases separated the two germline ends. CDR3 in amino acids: CASSLRIGNEQFF. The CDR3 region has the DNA TGTGCCAGCAGTCTTCGGATCGGCAATGAGCAGTTCTTC.

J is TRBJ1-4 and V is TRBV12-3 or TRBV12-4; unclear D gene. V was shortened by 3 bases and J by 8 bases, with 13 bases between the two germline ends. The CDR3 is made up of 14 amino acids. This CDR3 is CASSFGVGGEKLFF. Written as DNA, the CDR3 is TGTGCCAGCAGTTTTGGGGTTGGAGGGGAAAAACTGTTTTTT.

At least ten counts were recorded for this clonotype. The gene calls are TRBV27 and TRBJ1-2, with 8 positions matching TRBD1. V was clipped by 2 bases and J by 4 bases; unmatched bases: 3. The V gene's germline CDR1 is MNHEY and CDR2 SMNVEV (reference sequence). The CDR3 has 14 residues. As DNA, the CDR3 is TGTGCCAGCAGTTTAAGGACAGGGACCTATGGCTACACCTTC. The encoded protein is CASSLRTGTYGYTF.

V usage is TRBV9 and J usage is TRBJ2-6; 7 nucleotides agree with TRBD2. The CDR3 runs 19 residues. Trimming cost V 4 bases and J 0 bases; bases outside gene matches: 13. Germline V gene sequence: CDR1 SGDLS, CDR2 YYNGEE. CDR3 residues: CASSTPGEGYSSGANVLTF. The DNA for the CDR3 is TGTGCCAGCAGCACGCCGGGGGAGGGTTACAGCTCTGGGGCCAACGTCCTGACTTTC.

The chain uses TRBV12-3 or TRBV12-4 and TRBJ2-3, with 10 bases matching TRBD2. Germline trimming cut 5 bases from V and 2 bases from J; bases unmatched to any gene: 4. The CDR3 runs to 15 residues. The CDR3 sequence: CASSEGLASTDTQYF. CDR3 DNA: TGTGCCAGCAGTGAGGGACTAGCGTCCACAGATACGCAGTATTTT.

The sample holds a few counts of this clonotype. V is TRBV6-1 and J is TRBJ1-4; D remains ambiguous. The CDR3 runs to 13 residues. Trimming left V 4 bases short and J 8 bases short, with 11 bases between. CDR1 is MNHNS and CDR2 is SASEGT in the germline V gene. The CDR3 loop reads CASSASQEEKLFF. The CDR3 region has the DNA TGTGCCAGCAGTGCCAGTCAGGAGGAAAAACTGTTTTTT.

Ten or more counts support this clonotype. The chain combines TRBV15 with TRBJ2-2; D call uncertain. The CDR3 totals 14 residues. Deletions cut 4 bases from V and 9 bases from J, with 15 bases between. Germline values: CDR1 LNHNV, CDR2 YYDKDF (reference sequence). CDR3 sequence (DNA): TGTGCCACCAGCATCCGTGGGGTTAGTTGGGAGCTGTTTTTT. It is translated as CATSIRGVSWELFF.

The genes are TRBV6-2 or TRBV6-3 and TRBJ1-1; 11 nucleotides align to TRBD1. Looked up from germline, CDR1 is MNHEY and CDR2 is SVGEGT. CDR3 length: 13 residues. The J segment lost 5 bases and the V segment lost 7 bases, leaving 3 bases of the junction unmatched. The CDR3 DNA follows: TGTGCCAGCACGGGACAGGGGGGAACTGAAGCTTTCTTT. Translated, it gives CASTGQGGTEAFF.

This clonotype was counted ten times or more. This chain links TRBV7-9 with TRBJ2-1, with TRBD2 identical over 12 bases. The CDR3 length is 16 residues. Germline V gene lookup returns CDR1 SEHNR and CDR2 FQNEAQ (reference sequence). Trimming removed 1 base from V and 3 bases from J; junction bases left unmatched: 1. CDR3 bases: TGTGCCAGCAGCTTAGGGACTAGCGGGATCTACAATGAGCAGTTCTTC. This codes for CASSLGTSGIYNEQFF.

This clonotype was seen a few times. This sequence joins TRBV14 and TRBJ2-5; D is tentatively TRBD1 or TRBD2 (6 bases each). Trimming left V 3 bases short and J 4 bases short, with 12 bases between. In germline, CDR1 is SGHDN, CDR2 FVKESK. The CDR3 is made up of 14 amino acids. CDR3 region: CASSHWTAGETQYF. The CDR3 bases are TGTGCCAGCAGCCATTGGACAGCGGGAGAGACCCAGTACTTC.

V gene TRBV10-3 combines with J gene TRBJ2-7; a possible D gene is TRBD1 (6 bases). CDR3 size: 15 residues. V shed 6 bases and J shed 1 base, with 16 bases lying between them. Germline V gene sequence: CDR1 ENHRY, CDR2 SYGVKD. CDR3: CAISLTGQSSYEQYF. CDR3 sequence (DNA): TGTGCCATCAGCTTGACCGGACAGAGTTCCTACGAGCAGTACTTC.

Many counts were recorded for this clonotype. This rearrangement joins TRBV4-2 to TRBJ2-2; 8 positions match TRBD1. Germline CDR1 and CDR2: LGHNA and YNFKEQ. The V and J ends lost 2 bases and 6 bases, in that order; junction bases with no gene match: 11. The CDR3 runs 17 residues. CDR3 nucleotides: TGTGCCAGCAGCCAACCGAGACAGGGGTTCGTAGCCGGGGAGCTGTTTTTT. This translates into CASSQPRQGFVAGELFF.

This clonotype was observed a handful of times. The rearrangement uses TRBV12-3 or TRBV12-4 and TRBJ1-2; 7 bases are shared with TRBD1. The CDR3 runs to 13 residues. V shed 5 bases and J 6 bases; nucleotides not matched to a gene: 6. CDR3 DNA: TGTGCCAGCAGTATACAGGGGCGGGATGGCTACACCTTC. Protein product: CASSIQGRDGYTF.

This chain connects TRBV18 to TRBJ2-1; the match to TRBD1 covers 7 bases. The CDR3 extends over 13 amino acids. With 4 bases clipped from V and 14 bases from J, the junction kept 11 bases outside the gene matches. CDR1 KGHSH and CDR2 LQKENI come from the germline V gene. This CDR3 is CASSLLDRAEEFF. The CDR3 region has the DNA TGTGCCAGCTCACTACTAGACAGGGCCGAAGAGTTCTTC.